This entry describes one T cell receptor (beta chain). This CDR3 has 16 amino acids. Germline CDR1 SGHVS, CDR2 FQNEAQ. V was clipped by 5 bases and J by 5 bases; unmatched bases: 7. This entry is derived from a study of blood T cell repertoires in COVID-19. Study details: Some COVID-19 samples were acute and others convalescent; all came from the United States, Italy and Spain. PBMCs, B-cell-depleted T cells, or T cells were the source of the cDNA or gDNA that made up the material.

Original processing methods: Nucleated cell number was recorded as an estimate derived from reference gene primer amplification. Generated by immunoSEQ multiplex PCR, the TCRdb table keeps only in-frame clones and is missing some. V and J calls and clone size come straight from that table; D and trimming were deduced from the DNA. The table has about 120,000 clones, 82% seen once. Sequencing used peripheral blood. The chain combines TRBV7-8 with TRBJ2-5, with 14 bases that match TRBD2. The TCR sequence derives from a human donor in a cohort sampled during active COVID-19. CDR3 DNA: TGTGCCAGCAGCCCCCGGGGACTAGCGGGGGAGGAGACCCAGTACTTC. Encoded protein: CASSPRGLAGEETQYF.